This T cell receptor (beta chain) was identified during a study of beta chain features in type 1 diabetes. Points from the study as a whole: In comparison with healthy donors, patients had naive, central memory and Treg TCRB repertoires that appeared more similar. TCRB CDR3s from Type 1 diabetes patients were moderately but significantly shorter in all four CD4+ subsets.

Reverse transcription of all isolated RNA meant that expressed TCRB transcripts were sequenced. The method was immunoSEQ multiplex PCR; TCRdb's version includes in-frame clones alone and lacks a portion of them. The data show just over 600,000 clones, with about 14% seen just once and 0.07% to 0.095% held by the top ten. Germline CDR1 KGHSH, CDR2 LQKENI. Trimming took 2 bases from V and 6 from J; bases not matched to a gene: 11. The CDR3 runs to 17 residues. Concerning this clone: The target antigen is unknown.

The authors took one heparinised blood draw, averaging around 120 mL, from each donor. The chain links TRBV18 to TRBJ2-3; 10 positions agree with TRBD2. The TCR sequence derives from a young man in good health. Sequenced sample: naive CD4+ T cells from blood. Here the CDR3 DNA reads TGTGCCAGCTCACCAGGCTTGAGCGGGGGGGCCTCGGATACGCAGTATTTT. It codes for CASSPGLSGGASDTQYF.